These 8 T cell receptor beta chains were all obtained from the same sample, sequenced in a study of blood T cell repertoires in COVID-19. Some clones are missing from TCRdb's copy, which holds only in-frame ones; the method was immunoSEQ multiplex PCR. The table shows 130,000 or so clones, with 70% to 85% occurring only once. The material sequenced was PBMCs or T cells enriched from blood (not recorded which). These receptors came from a man over 45 who had recovered from COVID-19.

The J gene is TRBJ1-1, the V gene TRBV30; possibly TRBD1 for D (6 bases). CDR1 GTSNPN and CDR2 SVGIG come from the germline V gene (reference sequence). V shed 2 bases and J shed 6 bases, with 16 bases lying between them. The CDR3 has 14 residues. CDR3 residues: CAWSQYRVAAEAFF. CDR3 coding DNA: TGTGCCTGGAGTCAATACAGGGTGGCGGCTGAAGCTTTCTTT.

The V call is TRBV19, the J call TRBJ2-7; 9 bases are a match to TRBD1. The V segment lost 4 bases and the J segment 4 bases; nucleotides outside the gene matches: 8. CDR3 length: 15 amino acids. Germline V gives CDR1 LNHDA, CDR2 SQIVND (reference sequence). CDR3 DNA: TGTGCCAGTAGTAACCCGGGACAGGGCCTTTACGAGCAGTACTTC. Amino acid sequence: CASSNPGQGLYEQYF.

The rearrangement joins TRBV18 to TRBJ2-1; 10 nucleotides align to TRBD1. The V segment lost 2 bases and the J segment 10 bases; nucleotides outside the gene matches: 2. CDR1 and CDR2 (germline): KGHSH, LQKENI. This CDR3 contains 13 residues. As DNA, the CDR3 is TGTGCCAGCTCACCAGGGACAGGGGAGGAGCAGTTCTTC. It yields the protein CASSPGTGEEQFF.

The chain combines TRBV30 with TRBJ2-1; TRBD2 might be the D (5 bases). The CDR3 is 12 amino acids. The germline V gene has CDR1 GTSNPN and CDR2 SVGIG (reference sequence). The V end was cut by 4 bases, the J end by 7 bases, with 11 bases between. The CDR3 DNA sequence: TGTGCCTGGACCAGAAGGGAGAATGAGCAGTTCTTC. This encodes CAWTRRENEQFF.

This chain joins TRBV6-6 and TRBJ2-7; 8 nucleotides match TRBD1. V was clipped by 6 bases and J by 3 bases; unmatched bases: 10. Germline V gene sequence: CDR1 MNHNY, CDR2 SVGAGI (reference sequence). This CDR3 comprises 15 residues. The CDR3 sequence: CASSPLRDRSYEQYF. Here the CDR3 DNA reads TGTGCCAGCAGCCCCCTCCGGGACAGGAGCTACGAGCAGTACTTC.

The rearrangement links TRBV30 to TRBJ2-5; possible D gene TRBD2, 5 bases. The CDR3 covers 16 residues. Trimming shortened V by 1 base and J by 1 base, and 16 bases separated the two germline ends. The germline V gene encodes CDR1 GTSNPN and CDR2 SVGIG (reference sequence). DNA of the CDR3: TGTGCCTGGAGTGGAGGGTGGGCGAGCAGCCAAGAGACCCAGTACTTC. Translation gives CAWSGGWASSQETQYF.

The chain uses TRBV7-8 and TRBJ2-5; TRBD2 matches at 7 bases. CDR1 is SGHVS, CDR2 FQNEAQ, per germline. This CDR3 region has 16 residues. The V segment lost 2 bases and the J segment 6 bases; nucleotides outside the gene matches: 12. The chain's CDR3 is CASSLYSGGREKTQYF. The CDR3 DNA reads TGTGCCAGCAGCTTATATTCGGGGGGACGTGAGAAGACCCAGTACTTC. Combining the CDR3 with reference TRBV7-8 and TRBJ2-5 gives the whole variable domain GAGVSQSPRYKVAKRGQDVALRCDPISGHVSLFWYQQALGQGPEFLTYFQNEAQLDKSGLPSDRFFAERPEGSVSTLKIQRTQQEDSAVYLCASSLYSGGREKTQYFGPGTRLLVL.

The rearrangement joins TRBV7-9 to TRBJ2-2; TRBD1 aligns across 7 bases. This CDR3 spans 16 amino acids. In germline, CDR1 is SEHNR, CDR2 FQNEAQ (reference sequence). The V and J ends lost 2 bases and 2 bases, in that order; junction bases with no gene match: 5. The CDR3 DNA reads as TGTGCCAGCAGCTTAAGTCGGGACAGTAACACCGGGGAGCTGTTTTTT. It translates to CASSLSRDSNTGELFF.